A single sample is the source of the 15 T cell receptor beta chains below, sequenced in a study of cytomegalovirus exposure and HLA in healthy donors. Both 60 Vbeta primers and 13 Jbeta primers went into the PCR. The repertoire was sequenced with immunoSEQ multiplex PCR; TCRdb's copy has only in-frame clones and lacks some. Among approximately 110,000 clones, about 81% were seen once, and the ten largest hold around 0.99%. The specimen sequenced was PBMCs. The origin of the receptors is a woman in her twenties or thirties in good health and CMV-seronegative.

The J gene is TRBJ2-7, the V gene TRBV25-1; 12 bases align to TRBD1. The CDR3 extends over 15 amino acids. V lost 3 bases and J lost 5; bases outside the gene matches: 5. Germline V gene data show CDR1 as MGHDK and CDR2 as SYGVNS. Here the CDR3 reads CASSDAGTGGHEQYF. CDR3 in DNA: TGTGCCAGCAGTGACGCCGGGACAGGGGGCCACGAGCAGTACTTC.

The V gene is TRBV11-3, the J gene TRBJ1-1; D uncertain. There are 13 residues in the CDR3. Trimming left V 6 bases short and J 6 bases short, with 14 bases between. CDR1 is SGHNT, CDR2 YENEEA, per germline. For the CDR3, the DNA is TGTGCCAGCAGGCCAACCACTGTAGCTGAAGCTTTCTTT. As protein: CASRPTTVAEAFF.

The CDR3 nucleotides are TGTGCCAGCAGCTTACCCTCCGGGACTAGCGGGATGTACGAGCAGTACTTC. Amino acid sequence: CASSLPSGTSGMYEQYF. The V and J genes are TRBV5-5 and TRBJ2-7, with TRBD2 matching 13 bases. Per the germline V gene, CDR1 is SGHKS and CDR2 is YYEKEE (reference sequence). The V gene end was trimmed by 2 bases and the J gene end by 4 bases; junction bases not matched to a gene: 9. The CDR3 contains 17 residues.

The genes are TRBV20-1 and TRBJ2-7; D is unresolved. Germline-derived CDR1 and CDR2 are DFQATT and SNEGSKA (reference sequence). The CDR3 sequence is 11 residues long. V was shortened by 1 base and J by 3 bases, with 4 bases between the two germline ends. CDR3 sequence (DNA): TGCAGTGCTAGAGTAAACTACGAGCAGTACTTC. Its translation is CSARVNYEQYF.

The chain recombines TRBV19 with TRBJ1-2; tentative D call: TRBD1 (5 bases). This CDR3 is 15 amino acids long. V lost 7 bases, J lost 8 bases, and 23 bases lay in between. The V gene's germline CDR1 is LNHDA and CDR2 SQIVND (reference sequence). Here the CDR3 reads CASTYTVGPSQGYTF. CDR3 sequence (DNA): TGTGCCAGTACCTATACGGTGGGGCCCTCCCAGGGCTACACCTTC.

CDR3 sequence (DNA): TGCGCCAGCAGCTTGGCCCGGGACTCTTACTATGGCTACACCTTC. As protein: CASSLARDSYYGYTF. V is TRBV5-1 and J is TRBJ1-2; D possibly corresponds to TRBD1 (5 bases). The CDR3 has 15 amino acids. Germline values: CDR1 SGHRS, CDR2 YFSETQ. Trimming pared 0 bases from V and 3 bases from J, leaving 12 bases between.

This chain connects TRBV5-1 to TRBJ2-1, with TRBD2 matching over 11 bases. J lost 2 bases, V lost 4 bases, and 5 bases had no gene match. Germline values: CDR1 SGHRS, CDR2 YFSETQ. The CDR3 is 16 residues long. Here the CDR3 DNA reads TGCGCCAGCAGCCAAACTAGCGGGAGTCCCTACAATGAGCAGTTCTTC. The encoded protein is CASSQTSGSPYNEQFF.

The rearrangement uses TRBV5-1 and TRBJ1-2; 11 bases are shared with TRBD1. The CDR3 is 15 residues long. In germline, CDR1 is SGHRS, CDR2 YFSETQ. The ends lost 4 bases at V and 4 bases at J; junction bases unmatched: 6. CDR3 nucleotide sequence: TGCGCCAGCAGCATAACCGGGACAGGGGGCTATGGCTACACCTTC. Its protein product is CASSITGTGGYGYTF.

This chain joins TRBV5-1 and TRBJ2-1; D possibly corresponds to TRBD1 (5 bases). Germline V gene data show CDR1 as SGHRS and CDR2 as YFSETQ. There are 16 residues in the CDR3. Trimming removed 4 bases at V and 0 bases at J, with 14 bases between. CDR3 sequence: CASSRQTVLSYNEQFF. DNA of the CDR3: TGCGCCAGCAGCCGTCAGACAGTGCTCTCCTACAATGAGCAGTTCTTC. Using reference TRBV5-1 and TRBJ2-1 for the parts outside the CDR3, the full variable domain is KAGVTQTPRYLIKTRGQQVTLSCSPISGHRSVSWYQQTPGQGLQFLFEYFSETQRNKGNFPGRFSGRQFSNSRSEMNVSTLELGDSALYLCASSRQTVLSYNEQFFGPGTRLTVL.

This clone was picked up one time. V and J are TRBV19 and TRBJ1-1, with D tentatively TRBD1 (6 bases). In germline, CDR1 is LNHDA, CDR2 SQIVND (reference sequence). The CDR3 has 14 residues. V was cut by 2 bases and J by 1 base, with 8 bases left in between. CDR3 region: CASSIRTANTEAFF. In nucleotides, the CDR3 is TGTGCCAGTAGTATAAGGACAGCGAACACTGAAGCTTTCTTT.

This clone showed up just a few times. This sequence joins TRBV6-1 and TRBJ1-1; unclear D gene. CDR3 length: 15 amino acids. Germline CDR1 reads MNHNS; CDR2 reads SASEGT. V dropped 6 bases and J dropped 0 bases, with 14 bases sitting between them. The CDR3 nucleotides read TGTGCCAGCAGGGTTACACCCGGAGTGAACACTGAAGCTTTCTTT. Translated, it gives CASRVTPGVNTEAFF.

The rearrangement uses TRBV28 and TRBJ2-7, with 8 nucleotides matching TRBD1. Germline lookup yields CDR1 MDHEN and CDR2 SYDVKM. V lost 4 bases, J lost 7 bases, and 12 bases stayed unmatched. The CDR3 has 15 amino acids. The CDR3 coding sequence is TGTGCCAGCAGTTATGGGGGGACAGGTACTTTGGAGCAGTACTTC. Amino acids: CASSYGGTGTLEQYF. Supplemented by reference TRBV28 and TRBJ2-7, the full variable domain reads DVKVTQSSRYLVKRTGEKVFLECVQDMDHENMFWYRQDPGLGLRLIYFSYDVKMKEKGDIPEGYSVSREKKERFSLILESASTNQTSMYLCASSYGGTGTLEQYFGPGTRLTVT.

The chain has TRBV7-9 and TRBJ1-2; 9 bases match TRBD1. The germline gives CDR1 SEHNR, CDR2 FQNEAQ (reference sequence). CDR3 size: 15 residues. V shed 5 bases and J 6 bases; nucleotides not matched to a gene: 10. The CDR3 loop reads CASSLTSGTGNGYTF. The CDR3 nucleotides are TGTGCCAGCAGCCTTACTTCCGGGACAGGGAATGGCTACACCTTC.

The chain joins TRBV19 to TRBJ1-1; TRBD1 is a possible D gene (6 bases). V dropped 5 bases and J dropped 11 bases, with 9 bases sitting between them. CDR3 length equals 10 residues. CDR1 is LNHDA, CDR2 SQIVND, per germline (reference sequence). CDR3 sequence reads: CASSPRGAFF. The CDR3 bases are TGTGCCAGTAGTCCGAGGGGGGCTTTCTTT.

V is TRBV28 and J is TRBJ2-5; TRBD2 agrees at 15 bases. CDR3 length: 13 residues. CDR1 and CDR2 (germline): MDHEN, SYDVKM. The ends lost 11 bases at V and 5 bases at J; junction bases unmatched: 3. The CDR3 region has the DNA TGTGCCGCCGGACTAGCGGGGGGGGAGACCCAGTACTTC. Translation: CAAGLAGGETQYF.